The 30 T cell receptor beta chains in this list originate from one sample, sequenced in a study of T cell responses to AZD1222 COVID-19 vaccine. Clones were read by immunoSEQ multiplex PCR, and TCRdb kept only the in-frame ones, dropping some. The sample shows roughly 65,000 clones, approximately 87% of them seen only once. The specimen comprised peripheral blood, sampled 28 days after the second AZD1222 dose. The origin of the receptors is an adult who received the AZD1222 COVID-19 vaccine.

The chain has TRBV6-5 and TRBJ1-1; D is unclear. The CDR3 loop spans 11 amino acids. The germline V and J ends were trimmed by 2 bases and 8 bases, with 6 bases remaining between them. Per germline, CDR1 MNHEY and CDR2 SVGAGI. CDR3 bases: TGTGCCAGCAGTTACGGTCCCGAAGCTTTCTTT. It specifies CASSYGPEAFF.

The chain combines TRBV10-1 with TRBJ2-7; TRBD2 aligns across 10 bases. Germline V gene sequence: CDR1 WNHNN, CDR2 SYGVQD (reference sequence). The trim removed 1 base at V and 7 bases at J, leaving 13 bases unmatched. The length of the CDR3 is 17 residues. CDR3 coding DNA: TGCGCCAGCAGTGAGTTAGACAGGGGAGGACTAGCGGCTGAGCAGTACTTC. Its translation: CASSELDRGGLAAEQYF.

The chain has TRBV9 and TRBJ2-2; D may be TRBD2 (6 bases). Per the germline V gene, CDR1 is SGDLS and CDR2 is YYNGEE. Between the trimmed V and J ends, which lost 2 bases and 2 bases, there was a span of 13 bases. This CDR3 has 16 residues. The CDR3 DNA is TGTGCCAGCAGCGTGGGTAGGCGGGGTAACACCGGGGAGCTGTTTTTT. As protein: CASSVGRRGNTGELFF.

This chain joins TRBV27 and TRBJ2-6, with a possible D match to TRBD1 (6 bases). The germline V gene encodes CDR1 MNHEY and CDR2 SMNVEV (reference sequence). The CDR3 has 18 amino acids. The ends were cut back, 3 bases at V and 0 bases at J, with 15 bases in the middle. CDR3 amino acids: CASSFGQITSSGANVLTF. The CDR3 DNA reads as TGTGCCAGCAGTTTCGGACAGATTACGAGCTCTGGGGCCAACGTCCTGACTTTC. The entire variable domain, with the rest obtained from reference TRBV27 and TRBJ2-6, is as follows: EAQVTQNPRYLITVTGKKLTVTCSQNMNHEYMSWYRQDPGLGLRQIYYSMNVEVTDKGDVPEGYKVSRKEKRNFPLILESPSPNQTSLYFCASSFGQITSSGANVLTFGAGSRLTVL.

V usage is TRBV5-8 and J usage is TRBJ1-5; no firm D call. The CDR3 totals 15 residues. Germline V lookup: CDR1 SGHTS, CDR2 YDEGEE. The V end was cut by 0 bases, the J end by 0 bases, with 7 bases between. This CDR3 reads CASSLGLDSNQPQHF. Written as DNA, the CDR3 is TGTGCCAGCAGCTTGGGTCTGGATAGCAATCAGCCCCAGCATTTT.

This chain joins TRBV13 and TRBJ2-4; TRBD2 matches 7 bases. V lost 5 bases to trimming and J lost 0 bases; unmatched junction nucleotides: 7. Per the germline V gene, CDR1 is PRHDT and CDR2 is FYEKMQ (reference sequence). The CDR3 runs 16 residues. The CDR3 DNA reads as TGTGCCAGCAGCCACGGTTGGGGGGGAGCCAAAAACATTCAGTACTTC. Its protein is CASSHGWGGAKNIQYF.

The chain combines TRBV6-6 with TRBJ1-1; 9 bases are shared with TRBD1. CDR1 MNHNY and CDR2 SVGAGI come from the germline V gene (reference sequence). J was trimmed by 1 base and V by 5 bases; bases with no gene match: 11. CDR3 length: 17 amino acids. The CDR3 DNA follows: TGTGCCAGCAGTCAGACCGGGACAGGGTTGCAGAACACTGAAGCTTTCTTT. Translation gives CASSQTGTGLQNTEAFF.

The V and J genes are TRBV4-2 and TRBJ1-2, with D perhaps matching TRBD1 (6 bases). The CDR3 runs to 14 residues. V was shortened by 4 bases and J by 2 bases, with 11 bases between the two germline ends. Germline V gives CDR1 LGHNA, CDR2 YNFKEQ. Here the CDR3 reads CASSPSTGNYGYTF. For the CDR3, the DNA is TGTGCCAGCAGCCCCTCGACAGGAAACTATGGCTACACCTTC.

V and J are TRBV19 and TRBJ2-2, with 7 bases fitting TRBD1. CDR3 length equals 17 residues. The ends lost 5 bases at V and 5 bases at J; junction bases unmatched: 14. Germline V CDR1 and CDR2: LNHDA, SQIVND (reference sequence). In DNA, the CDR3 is TGTGCCAGTAGTCCCCCCTTGGGCAGGGGGAATACCGGGGAGCTGTTTTTT. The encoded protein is CASSPPLGRGNTGELFF.

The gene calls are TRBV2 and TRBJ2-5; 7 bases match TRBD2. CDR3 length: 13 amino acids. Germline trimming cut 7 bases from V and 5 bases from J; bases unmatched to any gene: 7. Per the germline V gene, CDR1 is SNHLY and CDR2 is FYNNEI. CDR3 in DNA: TGTGCCAGCAATGGGGACTATACGGAGACCCAGTACTTC. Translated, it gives CASNGDYTETQYF.

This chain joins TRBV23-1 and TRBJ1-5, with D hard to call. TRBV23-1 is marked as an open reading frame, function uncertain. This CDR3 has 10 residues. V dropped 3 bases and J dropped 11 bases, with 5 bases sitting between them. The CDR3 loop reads CASSQISQHF. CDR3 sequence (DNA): TGCGCCAGCAGTCAGATATCCCAGCATTTT.

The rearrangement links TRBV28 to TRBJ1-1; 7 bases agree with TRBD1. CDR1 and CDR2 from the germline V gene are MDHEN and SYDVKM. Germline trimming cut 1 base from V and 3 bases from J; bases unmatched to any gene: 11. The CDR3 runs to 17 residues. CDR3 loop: CASSLSGRGLRDTEAFF. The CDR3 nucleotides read TGTGCCAGCAGTTTATCCGGGAGGGGGCTTCGGGACACTGAAGCTTTCTTT. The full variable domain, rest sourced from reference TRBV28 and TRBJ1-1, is DVKVTQSSRYLVKRTGEKVFLECVQDMDHENMFWYRQDPGLGLRLIYFSYDVKMKEKGDIPEGYSVSREKKERFSLILESASTNQTSMYLCASSLSGRGLRDTEAFFGQGTRLTVV.

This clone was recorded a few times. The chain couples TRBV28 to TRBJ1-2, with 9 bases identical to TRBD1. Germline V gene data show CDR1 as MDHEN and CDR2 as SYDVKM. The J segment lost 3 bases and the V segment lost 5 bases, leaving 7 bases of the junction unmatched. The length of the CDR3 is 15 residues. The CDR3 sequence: CASSARDRADYGYTF. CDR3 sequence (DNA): TGTGCCAGCAGTGCCCGGGACAGGGCGGACTATGGCTACACCTTC.

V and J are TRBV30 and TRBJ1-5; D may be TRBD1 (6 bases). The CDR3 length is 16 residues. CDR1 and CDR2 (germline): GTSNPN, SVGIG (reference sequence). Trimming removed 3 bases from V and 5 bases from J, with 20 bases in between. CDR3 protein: CAWSVNRVIADQPQHF. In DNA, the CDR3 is TGTGCCTGGAGCGTAAACAGGGTAATAGCGGATCAGCCCCAGCATTTT.

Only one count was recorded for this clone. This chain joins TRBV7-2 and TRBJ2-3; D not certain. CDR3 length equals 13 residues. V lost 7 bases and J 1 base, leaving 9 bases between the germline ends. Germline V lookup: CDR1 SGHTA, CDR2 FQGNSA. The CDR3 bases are TGTGCCAGCACGCTCCGGGGCACAGATACGCAGTATTTT. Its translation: CASTLRGTDTQYF.

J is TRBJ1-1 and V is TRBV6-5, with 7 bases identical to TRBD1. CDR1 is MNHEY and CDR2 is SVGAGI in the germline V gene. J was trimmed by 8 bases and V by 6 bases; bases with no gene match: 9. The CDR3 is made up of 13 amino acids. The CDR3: CASSSTGFGEAFF. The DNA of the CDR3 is TGTGCCAGCAGCTCGACAGGGTTCGGGGAAGCTTTCTTT.

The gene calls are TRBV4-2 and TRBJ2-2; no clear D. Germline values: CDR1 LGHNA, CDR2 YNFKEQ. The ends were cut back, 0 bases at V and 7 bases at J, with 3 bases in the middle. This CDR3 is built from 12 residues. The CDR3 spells CASSQEYGELFF. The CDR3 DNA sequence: TGTGCCAGCAGCCAAGAATACGGGGAGCTGTTTTTT.

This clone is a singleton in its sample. CDR3 sequence: CASSESSGQDTDTQYF. As DNA, the CDR3 is TGCGCCAGCAGTGAGTCATCGGGACAAGACACAGATACGCAGTATTTT. The chain couples TRBV10-1 to TRBJ2-3; a possible D gene is TRBD1 (6 bases). The CDR3 consists of 16 residues. Germline CDR1 and CDR2: WNHNN and SYGVQD (reference sequence). The ends were cut back, 0 bases at V and 2 bases at J, with 12 bases in the middle.

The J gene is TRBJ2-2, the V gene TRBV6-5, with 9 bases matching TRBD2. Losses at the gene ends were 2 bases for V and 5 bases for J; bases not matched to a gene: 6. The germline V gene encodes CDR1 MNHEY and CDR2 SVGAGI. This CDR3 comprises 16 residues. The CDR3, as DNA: TGTGCCAGCAGTTACAGGAGCGGGAGGTCTACCGGGGAGCTGTTTTTT. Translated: CASSYRSGRSTGELFF.

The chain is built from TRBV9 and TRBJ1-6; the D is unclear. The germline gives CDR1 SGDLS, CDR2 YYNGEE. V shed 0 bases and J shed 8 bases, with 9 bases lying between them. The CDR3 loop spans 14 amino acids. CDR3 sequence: CASSVAGYDSPLHF. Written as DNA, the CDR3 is TGTGCCAGCAGCGTAGCCGGCTACGATTCACCCCTCCACTTT.

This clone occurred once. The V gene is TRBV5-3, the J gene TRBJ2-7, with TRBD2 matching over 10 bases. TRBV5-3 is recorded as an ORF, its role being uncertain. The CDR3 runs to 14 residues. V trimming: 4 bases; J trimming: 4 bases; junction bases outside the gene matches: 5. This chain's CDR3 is CARSPSGSRYEQYF. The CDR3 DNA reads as TGTGCCAGAAGCCCTAGCGGGAGTAGGTACGAGCAGTACTTC.

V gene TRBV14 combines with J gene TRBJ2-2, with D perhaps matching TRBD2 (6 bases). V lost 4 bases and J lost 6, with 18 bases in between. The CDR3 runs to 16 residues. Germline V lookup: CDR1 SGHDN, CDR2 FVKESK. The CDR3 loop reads CASSPGGSLASGELFF. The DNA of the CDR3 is TGTGCCAGCAGCCCTGGAGGTTCACTAGCCTCCGGGGAGCTGTTTTTT.

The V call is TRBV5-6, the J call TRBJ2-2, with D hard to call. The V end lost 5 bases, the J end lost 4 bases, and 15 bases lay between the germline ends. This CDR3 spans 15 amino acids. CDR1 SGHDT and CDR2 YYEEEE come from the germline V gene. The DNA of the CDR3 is TGTGCCAGCAGGTCGGAAAGAGAGTCCACCGGGGAGCTGTTTTTT. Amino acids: CASRSERESTGELFF.

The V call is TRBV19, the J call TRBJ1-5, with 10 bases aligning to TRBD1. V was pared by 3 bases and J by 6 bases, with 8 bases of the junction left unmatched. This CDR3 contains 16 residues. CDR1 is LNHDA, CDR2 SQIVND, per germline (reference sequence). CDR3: CASSMAGQGMVQPQHF. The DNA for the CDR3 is TGTGCCAGTAGTATGGCGGGACAGGGGATGGTTCAGCCCCAGCATTTT.

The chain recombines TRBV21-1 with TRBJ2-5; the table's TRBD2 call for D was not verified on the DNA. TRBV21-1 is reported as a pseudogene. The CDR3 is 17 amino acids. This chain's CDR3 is CASSKDPCRLAEETQYF. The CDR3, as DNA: TGTGCCAGCAGCAAAGATCCCTGCCGGCTAGCGGAAGAGACCCAGTACTTC.

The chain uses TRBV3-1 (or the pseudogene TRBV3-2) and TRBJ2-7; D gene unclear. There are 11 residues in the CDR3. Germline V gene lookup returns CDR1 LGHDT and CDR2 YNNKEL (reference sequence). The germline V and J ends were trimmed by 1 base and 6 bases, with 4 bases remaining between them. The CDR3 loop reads CASSQVGEQYF. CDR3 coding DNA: TGTGCCAGCAGCCAAGTCGGCGAGCAGTACTTC.

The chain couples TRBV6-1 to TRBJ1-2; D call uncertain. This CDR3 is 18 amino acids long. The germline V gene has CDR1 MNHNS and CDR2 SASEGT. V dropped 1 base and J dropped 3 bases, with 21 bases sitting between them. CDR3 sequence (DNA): TGTGCCAGCAGTGAAGGATCCTGGGCAGGTGATTGGTACTATGGCTACACCTTC. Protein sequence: CASSEGSWAGDWYYGYTF.

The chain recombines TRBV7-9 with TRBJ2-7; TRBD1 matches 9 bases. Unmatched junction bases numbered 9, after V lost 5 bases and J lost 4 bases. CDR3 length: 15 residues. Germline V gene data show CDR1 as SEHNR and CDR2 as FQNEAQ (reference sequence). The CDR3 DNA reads TGTGCCAGCAGCCTCTCGGGACAGGGCTTTTACGAGCAGTACTTC. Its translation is CASSLSGQGFYEQYF.

As DNA, the CDR3 is TGTGCCAGCAGCGCCTGGGACAGGAAGAACACTGAAGCTTTCTTT. It encodes CASSAWDRKNTEAFF. The V call is TRBV9, the J call TRBJ1-1; 8 bases are shared with TRBD1. This CDR3 has 15 amino acids. J lost 1 base, V lost 3 bases, and 5 bases had no gene match. Germline CDR1 SGDLS, CDR2 YYNGEE.

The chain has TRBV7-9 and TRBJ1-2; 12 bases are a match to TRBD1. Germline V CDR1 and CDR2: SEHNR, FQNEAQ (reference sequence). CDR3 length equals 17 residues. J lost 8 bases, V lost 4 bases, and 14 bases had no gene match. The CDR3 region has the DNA TGTGCCAGCAGCTATTATTCCCCGGGACAGGGGGCGCGAGGCTACACCTTC. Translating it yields CASSYYSPGQGARGYTF. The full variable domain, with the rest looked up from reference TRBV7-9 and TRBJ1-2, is DTGVSQNPRHKITKRGQNVTFRCDPISEHNRLYWYRQTLGQGPEFLTYFQNEAQLEKSRLLSDRFSAERPKGSFSTLEIQRTEQGDSAMYLCASSYYSPGQGARGYTFGSGTRLTVV.